This T cell receptor (beta chain) appears in the sequencing data of a study of T cells in Graves' hyperthyroidism and ophthalmopathy. Regarding the study as a whole: Through a model of 13 V-J features, ophthalmopathy was separated from stable hyperthyroidism. The majority of expanded thyroid clonotypes above 0.001 also appeared in blood.

This clonotype was picked up many times. Its antigen is unidentified. Amplified TCR beta CDR3 regions derived from RNA transcripts. HTBI primers drove first-round RT-PCR of the TCR CDR3. Each CDR3 protein gets one entry after TCRdb re-called the multiplex PCR reads with MiXCR. The sample yields about 500,000 distinct CDR3 sequences, about 15% seen once. Per the germline V gene, CDR1 is SGDLS and CDR2 is YYNGEE. With 3 bases removed from V and 3 bases from J, the gap between germline ends came to 13 bases. The CDR3 sequence is 14 residues long. Investigators excluded patients with uncontrolled infection, other autoimmune disease, pregnancy or lactation.

The specimen sequenced was blood. The chain carries TRBV9 and TRBJ2-7; D call uncertain. The sequence came from a young woman with Graves' ophthalmopathy. The CDR3 nucleotides are TGTGCCAGCAGCGACGGGTCCCAGCTCTACGAGCAGTACTTC. As protein: CASSDGSQLYEQYF.